Reported below is one T cell receptor (beta chain). This record comes from a study of blood T cell repertoires in COVID-19. About the research overall: Spain, Italy and the United States supplied samples that represented acute and convalescent COVID-19.

This CDR3 has 14 residues. Germline CDR1 is WNHNN and CDR2 is SYGVQD (reference sequence). The V gene end was trimmed by 6 bases and the J gene end by 4 bases; junction bases not matched to a gene: 7. Using immunoSEQ multiplex PCR, the repertoire was profiled, and TCRdb retains in-frame clones only, with some absent. The sample has a few hundred thousand clones, 89% seen once. This TCR was recovered from a woman aged 25 to 39 with COVID-19, enrolled during active disease. This sequence joins TRBV10-1 and TRBJ1-2; the match to TRBD1 covers 8 bases. Material for sequencing was peripheral blood. CDR3 in DNA: TGCGCCAGCAGGTCTGCAGGGGGCAGCTATGGCTACACCTTC. This encodes CASRSAGGSYGYTF.